The present T cell receptor (beta chain) was sequenced within a study of CD8 T cells in Susac syndrome. Random hexamers were used to reverse transcribe the RNA input (roughly 0.5 to 1 ug). TCRdb reanalysed the immunoSEQ multiplex PCR reads using MiXCR and keeps one entry per CDR3 protein. The sample consists of 150,000 or so distinct CDR3 sequences, roughly 96% of them appearing once. V lost 7 bases and J lost 1, with 10 bases in between. The CDR3 is 13 amino acids. Sample: CD4+ T cells from PBMCs. The receptor comes from a human donor with Susac syndrome. The J gene is TRBJ1-1, the V gene TRBV12-3 or TRBV12-4; D is undetermined. In nucleotides, the CDR3 is TGTGCCAGCAAATTTAGAGAGAACACTGAAGCTTTCTTT. Its protein product is CASKFRENTEAFF.